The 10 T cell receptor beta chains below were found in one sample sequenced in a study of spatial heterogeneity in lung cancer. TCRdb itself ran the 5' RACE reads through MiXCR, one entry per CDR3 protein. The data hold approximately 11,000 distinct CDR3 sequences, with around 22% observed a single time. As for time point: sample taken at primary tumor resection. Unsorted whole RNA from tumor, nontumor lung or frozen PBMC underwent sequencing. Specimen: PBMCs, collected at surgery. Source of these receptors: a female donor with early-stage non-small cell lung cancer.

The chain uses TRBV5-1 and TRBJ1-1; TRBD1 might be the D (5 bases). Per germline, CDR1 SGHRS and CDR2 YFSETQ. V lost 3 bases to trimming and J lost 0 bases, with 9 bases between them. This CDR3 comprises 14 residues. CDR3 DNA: TGCGCCAGCAGCTATGGGACGTTGAACACTGAAGCTTTCTTT. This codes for CASSYGTLNTEAFF.

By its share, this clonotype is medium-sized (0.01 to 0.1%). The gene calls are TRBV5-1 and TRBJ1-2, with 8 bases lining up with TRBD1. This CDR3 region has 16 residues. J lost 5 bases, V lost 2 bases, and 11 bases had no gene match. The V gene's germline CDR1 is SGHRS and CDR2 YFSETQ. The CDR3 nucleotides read TGCGCCAGCAGCTTTGGGGCAGGGGGCCCTTTTTATGGCTACACCTTC. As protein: CASSFGAGGPFYGYTF.

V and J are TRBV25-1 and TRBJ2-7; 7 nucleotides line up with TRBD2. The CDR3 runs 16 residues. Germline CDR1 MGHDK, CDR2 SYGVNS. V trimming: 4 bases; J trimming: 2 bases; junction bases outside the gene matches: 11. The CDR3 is CASSGTSSGKTYEQYF. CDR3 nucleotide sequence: TGTGCCAGCAGTGGAACTTCTAGCGGAAAAACCTACGAGCAGTACTTC.

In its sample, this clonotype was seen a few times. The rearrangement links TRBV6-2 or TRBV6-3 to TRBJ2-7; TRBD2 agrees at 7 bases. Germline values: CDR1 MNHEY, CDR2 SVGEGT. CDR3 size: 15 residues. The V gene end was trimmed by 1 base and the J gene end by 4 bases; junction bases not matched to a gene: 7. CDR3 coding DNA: TGTGCCAGCAGTTACTACGCTAGCGGCCAATACGAGCAGTACTTC. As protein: CASSYYASGQYEQYF.

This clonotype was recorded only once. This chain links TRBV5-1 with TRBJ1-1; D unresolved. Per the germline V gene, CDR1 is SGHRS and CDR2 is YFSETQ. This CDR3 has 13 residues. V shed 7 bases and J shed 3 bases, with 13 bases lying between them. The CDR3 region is CASLDPLYTEAFF. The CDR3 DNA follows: TGCGCCAGCCTGGACCCTTTGTACACTGAAGCTTTCTTT.

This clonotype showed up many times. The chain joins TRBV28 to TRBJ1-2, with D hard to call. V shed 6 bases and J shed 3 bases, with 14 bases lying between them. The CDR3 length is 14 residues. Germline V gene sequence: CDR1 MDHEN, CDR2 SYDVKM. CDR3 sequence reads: CASSLTQVDYGYTF. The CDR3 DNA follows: TGTGCCAGCAGCTTAACCCAGGTAGACTATGGCTACACCTTC.

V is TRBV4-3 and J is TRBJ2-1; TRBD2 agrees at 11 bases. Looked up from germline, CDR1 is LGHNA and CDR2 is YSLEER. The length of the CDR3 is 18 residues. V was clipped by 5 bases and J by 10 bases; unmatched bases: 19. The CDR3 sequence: CASSTETLVSGRVGEQFF. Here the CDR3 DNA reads TGCGCCAGCAGCACGGAGACCTTGGTTAGCGGGAGGGTTGGAGAGCAGTTCTTC.

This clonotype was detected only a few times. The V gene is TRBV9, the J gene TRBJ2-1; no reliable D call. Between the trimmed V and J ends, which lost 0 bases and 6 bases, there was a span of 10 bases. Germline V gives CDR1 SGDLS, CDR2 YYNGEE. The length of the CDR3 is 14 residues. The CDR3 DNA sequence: TGTGCCAGCAGCGTAGCATCGACGGTCAATGAGCAGTTCTTC. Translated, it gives CASSVASTVNEQFF.

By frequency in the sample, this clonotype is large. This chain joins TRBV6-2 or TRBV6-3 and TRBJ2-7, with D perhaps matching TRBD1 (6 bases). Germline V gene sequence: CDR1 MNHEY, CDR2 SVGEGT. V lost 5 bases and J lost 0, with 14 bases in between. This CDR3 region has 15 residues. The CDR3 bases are TGTGCCAGCAGTGCCCTCGCGGACAGCTCCTACGAGCAGTACTTC. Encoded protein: CASSALADSSYEQYF.

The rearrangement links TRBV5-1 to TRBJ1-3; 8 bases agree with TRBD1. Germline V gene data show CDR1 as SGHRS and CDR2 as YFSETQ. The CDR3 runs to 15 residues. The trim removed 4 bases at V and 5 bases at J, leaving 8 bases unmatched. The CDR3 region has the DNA TGCGCCAGCAGCCGTGACAGGGGAATAAGAAACACCATATATTTT. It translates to CASSRDRGIRNTIYF.